What follows is one T cell receptor beta chain and its context. What it binds is not known. This entry is derived from a study of T cells in localized non-small cell lung cancer. General study results and limits: Patients showing higher blood T cell density tended to see longer overall survival. The study sequenced only one region of the tumor. As a result, intratumor heterogeneity could not be excluded and remains possible. T cell clonality was highest in uninvolved adjacent lung, above tumor.

Sequenced by immunoSEQ multiplex PCR; TCRdb stores in-frame clones only, minus some. The repertoire has roughly 35,000 clones, approximately 89% of them found once; the top ten carry 2.7%. This receptor was taken from a woman aged 35-75 years with stage I lung adenocarcinoma. The sequenced sample was peripheral blood, obtained before any cancer treatment.

CDR3 amino acids: CASSPQGAIETQYF. The CDR3 DNA reads TGTGCCAGCAGCCCACAGGGGGCGATTGAGACCCAGTACTTC. The rearrangement joins TRBV7-2 to TRBJ2-5, with TRBD1 matching 9 bases. CDR1 and CDR2 from the germline V gene are SGHTA and FQGNSA. CDR3 size: 14 residues. The ends lost 5 bases at V and 5 bases at J; junction bases unmatched: 6.